The T cell receptor beta chain under discussion was sequenced for a study of Ad26.COV2.S vaccination and SARS-CoV-2 variants. Background on the study: The donor was enrolled in the Ad26.COV2.S arm of the COV1001 trial. Broader study findings: Breadth, reportedly substantial, characterized the spike-specific CD8+ and CD4+ T cell responses after vaccination. Placebo and vaccine recipients had non-spike TCR breadth that was similar.

About this clone: Its antigen remains unidentified.

As for treatment: roughly 20 received Ad26.COV2.S at low or high dose, single or two shots; roughly five received placebo; per-sample allocation not given. Sampling happened 63 days after the first vaccine or placebo injection. A Boston adult aged 18-55 years was the donor. The CDR3 covers 17 residues. The J segment lost 7 bases and the V segment lost 4 bases, leaving 13 bases of the junction unmatched. Germline V gene sequence: CDR1 SGHNT, CDR2 YYREEE (reference sequence). The table came from immunoSEQ multiplex PCR; TCRdb's copy has only in-frame clones and leaves some out. The repertoire includes more than 300,000 clones, 86% of them detected once, and approximately 1.9% sits in the top ten.

Material: peripheral blood, obtained in a trial of Ad26.COV2.S vaccine versus placebo. V gene TRBV5-4 combines with J gene TRBJ2-1, with 11 bases matching TRBD2. This receptor was obtained from a person between 18 and 60 years old who received the Ad26.COV2.S COVID-19 vaccine or a placebo. Here the CDR3 reads CASSPTSGGGSWNEQFF. The CDR3 region has the DNA TGTGCCAGCAGCCCCACTAGCGGGGGTGGTTCTTGGAATGAGCAGTTCTTC. The entire variable domain, with the rest obtained from reference TRBV5-4 and TRBJ2-1, is as follows: ETGVTQSPTHLIKTRGQQVTLRCSSQSGHNTVSWYQQALGQGPQFIFQYYREEENGRGNFPPRFSGLQFPNYSSELNVNALELDDSALYLCASSPTSGGGSWNEQFFGPGTRLTVL.